This TCR beta chain emerged from a study of cytomegalovirus exposure and HLA in healthy donors. PCR amplification relied on 60 Vbeta primers (plus 13 Jbeta primers). This table comes from immunoSEQ multiplex PCR, and its TCRdb copy is limited to in-frame clones, with some not included. This sample has about 57,000 clones; about 84% occur once, and the top ten carry around 6%. The sequence was obtained from a male donor in good health and CMV-seronegative. The sequenced material came from PBMCs.

The CDR3 here is CAWSYNIQETQYF. Here the CDR3 DNA reads TGTGCCTGGAGTTACAACATCCAAGAGACCCAGTACTTC. This chain uses TRBV30 with TRBJ2-5; D not resolved. The CDR3 contains 13 residues. V lost 2 bases and J lost 1, with 8 bases in between. Germline V gene sequence: CDR1 GTSNPN, CDR2 SVGIG (reference sequence).